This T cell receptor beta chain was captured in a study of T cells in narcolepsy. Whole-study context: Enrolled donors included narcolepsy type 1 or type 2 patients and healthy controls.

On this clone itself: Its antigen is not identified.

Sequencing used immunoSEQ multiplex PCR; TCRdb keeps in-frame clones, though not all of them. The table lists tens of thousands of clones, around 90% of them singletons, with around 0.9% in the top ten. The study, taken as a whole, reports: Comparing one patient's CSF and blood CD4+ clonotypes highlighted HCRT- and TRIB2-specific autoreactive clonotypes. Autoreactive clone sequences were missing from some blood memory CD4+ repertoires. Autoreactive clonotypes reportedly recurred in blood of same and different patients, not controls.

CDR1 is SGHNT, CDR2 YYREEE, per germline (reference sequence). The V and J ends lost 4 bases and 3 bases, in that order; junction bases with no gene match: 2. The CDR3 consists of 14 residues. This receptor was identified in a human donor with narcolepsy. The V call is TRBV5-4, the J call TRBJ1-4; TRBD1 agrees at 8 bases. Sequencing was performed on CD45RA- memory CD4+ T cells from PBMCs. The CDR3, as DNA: TGTGCCAGCAGCCCACAGGGGGCTAATGAAAAACTGTTTTTT. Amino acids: CASSPQGANEKLFF.